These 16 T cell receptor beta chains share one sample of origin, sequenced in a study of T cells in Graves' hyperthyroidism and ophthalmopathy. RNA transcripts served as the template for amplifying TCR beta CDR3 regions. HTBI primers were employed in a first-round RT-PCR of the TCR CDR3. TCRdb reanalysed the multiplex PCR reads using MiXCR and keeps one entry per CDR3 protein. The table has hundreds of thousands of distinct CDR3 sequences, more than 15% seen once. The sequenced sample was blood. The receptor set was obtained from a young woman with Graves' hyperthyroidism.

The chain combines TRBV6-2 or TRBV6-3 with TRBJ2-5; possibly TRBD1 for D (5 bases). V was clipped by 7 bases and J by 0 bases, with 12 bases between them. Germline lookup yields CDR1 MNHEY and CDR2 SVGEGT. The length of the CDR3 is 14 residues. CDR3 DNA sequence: TGTGCCAGCATTCCCACAGGCAACCAAGAGACCCAGTACTTC. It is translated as CASIPTGNQETQYF.

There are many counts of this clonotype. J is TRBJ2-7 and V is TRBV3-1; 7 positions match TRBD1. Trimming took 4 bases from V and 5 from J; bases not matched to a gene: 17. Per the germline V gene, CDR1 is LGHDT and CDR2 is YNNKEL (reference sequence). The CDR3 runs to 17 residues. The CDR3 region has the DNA TGTGCCAGCAGCCGAAAAGGCACAGGGGCCCGGTCGGACGAGCAGTACTTC. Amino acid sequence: CASSRKGTGARSDEQYF.

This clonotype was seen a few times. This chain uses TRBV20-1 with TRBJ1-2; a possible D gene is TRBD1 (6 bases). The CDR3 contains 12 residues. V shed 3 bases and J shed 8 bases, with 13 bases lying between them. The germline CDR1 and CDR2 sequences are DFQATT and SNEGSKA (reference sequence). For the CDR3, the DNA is TGCAGTGCTAGGTGGACGACAGGCGGCTACACCTTC. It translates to CSARWTTGGYTF.

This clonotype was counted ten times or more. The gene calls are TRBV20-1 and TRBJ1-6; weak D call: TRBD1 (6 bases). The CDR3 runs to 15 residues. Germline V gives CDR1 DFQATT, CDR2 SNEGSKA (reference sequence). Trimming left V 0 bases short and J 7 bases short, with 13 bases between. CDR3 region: CSARDLDRPNSPLHF. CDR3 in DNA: TGCAGTGCTAGAGATCTTGACAGGCCCAATTCACCCCTCCACTTT.

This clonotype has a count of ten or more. The CDR3 sequence: CASSFGGNEQFF. The DNA of the CDR3 is TGTGCCAGCAGCTTCGGTGGAAATGAGCAGTTCTTC. The chain carries TRBV11-3 and TRBJ2-1; D uncertain. Trimming left V 3 bases short and J 7 bases short, with 7 bases between. The germline gives CDR1 SGHNT, CDR2 YENEEA. CDR3 size: 12 residues.

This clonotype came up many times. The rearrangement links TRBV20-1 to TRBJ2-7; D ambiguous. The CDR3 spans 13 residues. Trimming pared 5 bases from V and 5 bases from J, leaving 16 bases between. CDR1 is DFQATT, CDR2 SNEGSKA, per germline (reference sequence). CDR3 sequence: CSAPNTLSDEQYF. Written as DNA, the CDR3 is TGCAGTGCTCCTAATACTCTTTCGGACGAGCAGTACTTC.

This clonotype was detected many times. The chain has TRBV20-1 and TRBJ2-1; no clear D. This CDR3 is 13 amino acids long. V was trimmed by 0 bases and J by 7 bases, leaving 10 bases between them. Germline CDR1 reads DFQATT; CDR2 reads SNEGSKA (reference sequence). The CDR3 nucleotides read TGCAGTGCTAGAGATTTAGGATGGAATGAGCAGTTCTTC. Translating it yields CSARDLGWNEQFF.

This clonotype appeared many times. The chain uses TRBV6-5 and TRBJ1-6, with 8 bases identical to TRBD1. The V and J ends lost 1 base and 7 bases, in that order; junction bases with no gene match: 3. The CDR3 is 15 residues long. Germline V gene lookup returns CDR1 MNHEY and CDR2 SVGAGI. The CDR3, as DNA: TGTGCCAGCAGTTACTTCAGGGGGCTGAATTCACCCCTCCACTTT. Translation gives CASSYFRGLNSPLHF.

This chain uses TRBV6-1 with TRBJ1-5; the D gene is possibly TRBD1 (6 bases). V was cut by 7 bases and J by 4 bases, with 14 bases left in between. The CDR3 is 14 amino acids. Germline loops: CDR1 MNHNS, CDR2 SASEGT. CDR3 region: CASILGGGNQPQHF. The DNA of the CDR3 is TGTGCCAGCATCCTAGGGGGGGGGAATCAGCCCCAGCATTTT.

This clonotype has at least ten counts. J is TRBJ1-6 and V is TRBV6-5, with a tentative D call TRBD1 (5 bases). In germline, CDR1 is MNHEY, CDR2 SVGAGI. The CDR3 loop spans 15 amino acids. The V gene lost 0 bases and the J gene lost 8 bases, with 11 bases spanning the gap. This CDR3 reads CASSYSGGEDSPLHF. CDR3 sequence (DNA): TGTGCCAGCAGTTACTCCGGGGGAGAAGATTCACCCCTCCACTTT.

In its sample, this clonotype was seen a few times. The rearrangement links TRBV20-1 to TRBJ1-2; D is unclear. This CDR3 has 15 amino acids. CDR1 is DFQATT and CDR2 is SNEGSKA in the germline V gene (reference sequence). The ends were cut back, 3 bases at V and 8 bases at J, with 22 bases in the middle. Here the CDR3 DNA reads TGCAGTGCTAGTCCAAAAGGACGAACGGGATCGGGCTACACCTTC. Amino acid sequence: CSASPKGRTGSGYTF.

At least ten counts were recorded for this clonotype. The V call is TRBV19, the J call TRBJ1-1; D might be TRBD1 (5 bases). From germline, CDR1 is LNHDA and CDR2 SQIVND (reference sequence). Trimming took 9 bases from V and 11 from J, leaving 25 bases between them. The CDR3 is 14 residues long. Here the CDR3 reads CASLSTAGPVEAFF. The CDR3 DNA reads TGTGCCAGCCTCTCGACTGCGGGGCCCGTTGAGGCTTTCTTT.

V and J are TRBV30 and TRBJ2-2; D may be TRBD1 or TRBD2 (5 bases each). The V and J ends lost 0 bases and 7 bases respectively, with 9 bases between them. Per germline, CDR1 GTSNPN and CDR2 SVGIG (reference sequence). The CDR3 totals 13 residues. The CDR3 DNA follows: TGTGCCTGGAGTGTACTTGGGGGCGGGGAGCTGTTTTTT. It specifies CAWSVLGGGELFF.

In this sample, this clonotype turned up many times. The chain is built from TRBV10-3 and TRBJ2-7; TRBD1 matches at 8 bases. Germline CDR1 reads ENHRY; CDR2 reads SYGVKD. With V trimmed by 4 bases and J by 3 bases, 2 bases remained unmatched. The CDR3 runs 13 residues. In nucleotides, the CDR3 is TGTGCCATCAGTGGGGACAGGAACTACGAGCAGTACTTC. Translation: CAISGDRNYEQYF.

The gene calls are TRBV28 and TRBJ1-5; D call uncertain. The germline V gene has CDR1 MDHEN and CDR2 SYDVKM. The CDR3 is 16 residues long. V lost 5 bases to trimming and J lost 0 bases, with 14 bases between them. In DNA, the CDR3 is TGTGCCAGCAGTAAACAGACCATATATAGCAATCAGCCCCAGCATTTT. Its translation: CASSKQTIYSNQPQHF.

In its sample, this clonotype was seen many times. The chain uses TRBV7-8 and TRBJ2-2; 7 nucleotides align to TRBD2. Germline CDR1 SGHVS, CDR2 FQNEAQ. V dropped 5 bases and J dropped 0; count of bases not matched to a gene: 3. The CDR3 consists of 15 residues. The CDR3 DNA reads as TGTGCCAGCAGCAAACTAGCGACGAACACCGGGGAGCTGTTTTTT. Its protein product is CASSKLATNTGELFF.